The clone carrying this T cell receptor (beta chain) was picked up a small number of times. The source of the sample is a study of blood T cells in healthy people across ages. The study recruited healthy Caucasian donors from Russia who were aged about 6 to 90. Primers used in a second PCR of about 7 to 12 cycles were a sample-barcoded 5' primer and a J-beta primer mix. TCRdb reprocessed the 5' RACE reads with MiXCR, giving one entry per CDR3 protein. This table has 600,000 or so distinct CDR3 sequences, less than 35% appearing once. The source material was blood. This receptor was obtained from a woman aged 80 or older in good health.

The CDR3 reads CASSASTGLPLHF. Here the CDR3 DNA reads TGTGCCAGCAGTGCTTCTACAGGGTTGCCCCTCCACTTT. The chain combines TRBV6-4 with TRBJ1-6; the D gene is possibly TRBD1 (6 bases). V was trimmed by 4 bases and J by 13 bases, leaving 14 bases between them. CDR1 is MRHNA, CDR2 SNTAGT, per germline. This CDR3 is 13 amino acids long.